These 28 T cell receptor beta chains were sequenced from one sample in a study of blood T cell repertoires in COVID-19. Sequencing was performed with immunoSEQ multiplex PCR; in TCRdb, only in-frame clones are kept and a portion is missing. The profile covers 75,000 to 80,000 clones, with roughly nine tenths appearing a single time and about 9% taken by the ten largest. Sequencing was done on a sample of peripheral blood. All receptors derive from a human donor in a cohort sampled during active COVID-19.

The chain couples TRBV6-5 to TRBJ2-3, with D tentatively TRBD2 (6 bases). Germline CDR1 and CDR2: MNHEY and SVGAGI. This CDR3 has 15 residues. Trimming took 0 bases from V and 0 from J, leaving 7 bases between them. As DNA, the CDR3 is TGTGCCAGCAGTTACTCCGGGACTAGCACAGATACGCAGTATTTT. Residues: CASSYSGTSTDTQYF.

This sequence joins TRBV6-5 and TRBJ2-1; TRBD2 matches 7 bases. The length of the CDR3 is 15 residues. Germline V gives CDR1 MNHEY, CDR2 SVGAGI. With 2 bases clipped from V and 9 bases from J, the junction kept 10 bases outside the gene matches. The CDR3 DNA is TGTGCCAGCAGTTACCAGGCTAGCGGATCAGGTGAGCAGTTCTTC. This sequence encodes CASSYQASGSGEQFF.

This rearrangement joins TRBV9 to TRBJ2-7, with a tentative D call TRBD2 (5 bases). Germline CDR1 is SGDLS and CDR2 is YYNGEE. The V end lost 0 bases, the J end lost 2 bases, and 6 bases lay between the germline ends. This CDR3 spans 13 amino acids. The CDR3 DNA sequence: TGTGCCAGCAGCGTAGCGGGGACCTACGAGCAGTACTTC. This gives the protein CASSVAGTYEQYF.

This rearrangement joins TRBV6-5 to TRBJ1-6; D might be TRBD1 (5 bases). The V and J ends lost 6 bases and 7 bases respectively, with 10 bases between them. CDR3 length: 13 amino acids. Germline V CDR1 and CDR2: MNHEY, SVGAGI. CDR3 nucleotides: TGTGCCAGCAGAACAACAGGAAATTCACCCCTCCACTTT. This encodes CASRTTGNSPLHF.

For the CDR3, the DNA is TGTGCCAGCTCAGGGGACAGGGGGCCGGACATTCAGTACTTC. It translates to CASSGDRGPDIQYF. The chain links TRBV18 to TRBJ2-4; TRBD1 matches 12 bases. The V and J ends lost 5 bases and 8 bases, in that order; junction bases with no gene match: 4. The CDR3 has 14 amino acids. CDR1 is KGHSH and CDR2 is LQKENI in the germline V gene.

This CDR3 reads CASSFLGTGVAGGYNEQFF. CDR3 DNA sequence: TGTGCCAGCAGCTTCCTGGGGACGGGAGTAGCGGGGGGTTACAATGAGCAGTTCTTC. The chain carries TRBV11-3 and TRBJ2-1, with TRBD2 matching over 10 bases. Germline trimming cut 3 bases from V and 4 bases from J; bases unmatched to any gene: 15. This CDR3 region has 19 residues. Germline V gene data show CDR1 as SGHNT and CDR2 as YENEEA.

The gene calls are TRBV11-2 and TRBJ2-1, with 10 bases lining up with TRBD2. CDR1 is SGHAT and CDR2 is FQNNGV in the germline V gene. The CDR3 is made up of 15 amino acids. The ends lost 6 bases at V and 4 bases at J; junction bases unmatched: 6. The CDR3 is CASRMSGGVYNEQFF. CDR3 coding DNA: TGTGCCAGCAGGATGAGCGGGGGGGTTTACAATGAGCAGTTCTTC.

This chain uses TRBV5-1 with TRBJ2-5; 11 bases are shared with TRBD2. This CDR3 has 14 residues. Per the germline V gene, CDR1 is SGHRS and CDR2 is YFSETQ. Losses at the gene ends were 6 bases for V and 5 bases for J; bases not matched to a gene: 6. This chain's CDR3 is CASTDLAGGETQYF. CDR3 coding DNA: TGCGCCAGCACCGACCTAGCGGGGGGTGAGACCCAGTACTTC.

The chain's CDR3 is CASTQQQGSPREKLFF. In DNA, the CDR3 is TGTGCCAGCACCCAACAACAGGGGAGTCCCAGGGAAAAACTGTTTTTT. The rearrangement uses TRBV5-5 and TRBJ1-4; the match to TRBD1 covers 7 bases. Germline loops: CDR1 SGHKS, CDR2 YYEKEE (reference sequence). The CDR3 length is 16 residues. The junction had 16 bases not matched to a gene; V was cut back by 6 bases and J by 8 bases.

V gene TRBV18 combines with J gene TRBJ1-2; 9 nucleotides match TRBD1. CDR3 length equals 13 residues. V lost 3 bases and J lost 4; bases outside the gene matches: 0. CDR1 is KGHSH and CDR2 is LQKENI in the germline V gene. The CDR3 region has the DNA TGTGCCAGCTCACCGGACAGGGGCTATGGCTACACCTTC. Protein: CASSPDRGYGYTF.

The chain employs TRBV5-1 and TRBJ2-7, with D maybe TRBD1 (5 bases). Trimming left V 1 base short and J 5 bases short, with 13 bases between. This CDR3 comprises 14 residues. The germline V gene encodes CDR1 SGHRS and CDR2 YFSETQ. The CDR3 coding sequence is TGCGCCAGCAGCTTGAGGCAGGGTGGGGACGAGCAGTACTTC. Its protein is CASSLRQGGDEQYF.

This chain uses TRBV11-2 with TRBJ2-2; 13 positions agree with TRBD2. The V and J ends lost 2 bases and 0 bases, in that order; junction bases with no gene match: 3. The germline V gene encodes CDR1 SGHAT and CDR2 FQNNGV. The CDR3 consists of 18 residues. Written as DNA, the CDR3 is TGTGCCAGCAGCTTACCGGGACTAGCGGGGCCGAACACCGGGGAGCTGTTTTTT. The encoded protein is CASSLPGLAGPNTGELFF.

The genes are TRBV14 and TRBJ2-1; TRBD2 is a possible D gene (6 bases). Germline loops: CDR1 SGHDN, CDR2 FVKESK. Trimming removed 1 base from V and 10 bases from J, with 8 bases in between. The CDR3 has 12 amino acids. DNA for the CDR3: TGTGCCAGCAGCCAAGGGACTACCGAGCAGTTCTTC. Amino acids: CASSQGTTEQFF.

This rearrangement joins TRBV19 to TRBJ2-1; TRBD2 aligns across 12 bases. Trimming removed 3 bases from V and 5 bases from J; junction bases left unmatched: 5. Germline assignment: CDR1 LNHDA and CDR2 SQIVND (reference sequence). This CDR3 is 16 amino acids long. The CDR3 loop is CASSIGLAGSDNEQFF. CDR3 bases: TGTGCCAGTAGTATTGGACTAGCGGGATCCGACAATGAGCAGTTCTTC.

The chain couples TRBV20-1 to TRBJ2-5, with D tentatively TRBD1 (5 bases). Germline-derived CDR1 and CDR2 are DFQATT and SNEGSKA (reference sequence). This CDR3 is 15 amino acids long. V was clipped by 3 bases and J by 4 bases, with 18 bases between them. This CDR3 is CSASGHLVVGETQYF. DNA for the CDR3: TGCAGTGCTAGTGGACACCTTGTCGTCGGAGAGACCCAGTACTTC.

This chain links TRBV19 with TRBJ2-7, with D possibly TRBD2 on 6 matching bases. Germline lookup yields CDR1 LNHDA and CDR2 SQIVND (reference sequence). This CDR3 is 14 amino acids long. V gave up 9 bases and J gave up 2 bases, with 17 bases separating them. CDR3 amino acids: CASRPRESPYEQYF. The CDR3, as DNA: TGTGCCAGCCGTCCCCGGGAGTCGCCCTACGAGCAGTACTTC.

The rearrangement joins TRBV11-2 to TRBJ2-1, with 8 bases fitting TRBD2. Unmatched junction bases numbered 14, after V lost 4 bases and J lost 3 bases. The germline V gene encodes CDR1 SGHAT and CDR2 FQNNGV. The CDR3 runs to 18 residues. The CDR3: CASSSKGGTSVLYNEQFF. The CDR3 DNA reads TGTGCCAGCAGCTCCAAGGGTGGGACTAGTGTCCTCTACAATGAGCAGTTCTTC.

The CDR3 loop reads CASSPTRFLAGTTDTQYF. In DNA, the CDR3 is TGTGCCAGTAGTCCAACTCGATTTCTAGCGGGAACCACAGATACGCAGTATTTT. The chain links TRBV19 to TRBJ2-3, with 9 bases that match TRBD2. V trimming: 5 bases; J trimming: 2 bases; junction bases outside the gene matches: 14. The germline CDR1 and CDR2 sequences are LNHDA and SQIVND (reference sequence). CDR3 length equals 18 residues.

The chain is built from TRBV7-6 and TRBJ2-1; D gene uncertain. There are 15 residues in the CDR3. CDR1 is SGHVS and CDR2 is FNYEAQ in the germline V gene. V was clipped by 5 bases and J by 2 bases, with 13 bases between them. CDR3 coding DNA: TGTGCCAGCAGCCCTCGATACAGAACCTACAATGAGCAGTTCTTC. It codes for CASSPRYRTYNEQFF.

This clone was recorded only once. The DNA of the CDR3 is TGTGCCAGCAGTACCGGGACAGGGGACGGCTACACCTTC. It translates to CASSTGTGDGYTF. The V and J genes are TRBV3-1 (or the pseudogene TRBV3-2) and TRBJ1-2, with TRBD1 identical over 10 bases. V trimming: 6 bases; J trimming: 8 bases; junction bases outside the gene matches: 6. Germline loops: CDR1 LGHDT, CDR2 YNNKEL (reference sequence). This CDR3 region has 13 residues.

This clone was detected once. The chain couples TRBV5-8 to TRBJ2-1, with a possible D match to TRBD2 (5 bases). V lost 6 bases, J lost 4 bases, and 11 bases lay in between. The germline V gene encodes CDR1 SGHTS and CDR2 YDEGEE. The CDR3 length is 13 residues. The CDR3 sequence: CASIIPGYNEQFF. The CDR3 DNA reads TGTGCCAGCATCATCCCGGGGTACAATGAGCAGTTCTTC. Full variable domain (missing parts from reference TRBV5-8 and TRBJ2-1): EAGVTQSPTHLIKTRGQQATLRCSPISGHTSVYWYQQALGLGLQFLLWYDEGEERNRGNFPPRFSGRQFPNYSSELNVNALELEDSALYLCASIIPGYNEQFFGPGTRLTVL.

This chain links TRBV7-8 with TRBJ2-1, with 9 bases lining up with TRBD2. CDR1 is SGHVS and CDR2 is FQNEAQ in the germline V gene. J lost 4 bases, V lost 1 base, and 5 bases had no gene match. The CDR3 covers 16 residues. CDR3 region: CASSLGREGRYNEQFF. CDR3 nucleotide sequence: TGTGCCAGCAGCTTAGGGCGGGAGGGCCGGTACAATGAGCAGTTCTTC.

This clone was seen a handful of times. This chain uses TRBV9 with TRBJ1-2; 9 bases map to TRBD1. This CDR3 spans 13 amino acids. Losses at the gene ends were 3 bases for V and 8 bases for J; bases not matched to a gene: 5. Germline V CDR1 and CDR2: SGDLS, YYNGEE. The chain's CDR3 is CASSAGTGRGYTF. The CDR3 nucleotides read TGTGCCAGCAGCGCCGGGACAGGGAGGGGCTACACCTTC.

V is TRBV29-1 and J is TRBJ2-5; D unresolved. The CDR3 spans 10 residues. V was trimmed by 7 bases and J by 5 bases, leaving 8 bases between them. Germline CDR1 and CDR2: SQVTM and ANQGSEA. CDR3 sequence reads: CSAEWETQYF. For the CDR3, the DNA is TGCAGCGCCGAGTGGGAGACCCAGTACTTC. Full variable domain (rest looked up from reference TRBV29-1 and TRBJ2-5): SAVISQKPSRDICQRGTSLTIQCQVDSQVTMMFWYRQQPGQSLTLIATANQGSEATYESGFVIDKFPISRPNLTFSTLTVSNMSPEDSSIYLCSAEWETQYFGPGTRLLVL.

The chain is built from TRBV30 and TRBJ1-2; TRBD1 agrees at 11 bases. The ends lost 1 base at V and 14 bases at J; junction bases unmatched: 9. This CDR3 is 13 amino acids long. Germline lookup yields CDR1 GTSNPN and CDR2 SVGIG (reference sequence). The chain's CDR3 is CAWSGTGGPKVTF. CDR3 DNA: TGTGCCTGGAGTGGGACAGGGGGCCCCAAAGTTACCTTC.

CDR3 sequence (DNA): TGTGCCAGCAGTTTAGACAACACAGATACGCAGTATTTT. This sequence encodes CASSLDNTDTQYF. This chain uses TRBV12-3 or TRBV12-4 with TRBJ2-3; no clear D gene. V was cut by 1 base and J by 2 bases, with 4 bases left in between. The CDR3 runs to 13 residues.

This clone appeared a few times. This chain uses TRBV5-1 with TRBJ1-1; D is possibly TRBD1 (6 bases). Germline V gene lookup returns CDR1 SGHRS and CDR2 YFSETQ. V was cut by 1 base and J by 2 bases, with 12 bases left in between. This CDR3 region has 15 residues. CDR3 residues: CASSLYQGSNTEAFF. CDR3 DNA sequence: TGCGCCAGCAGCTTGTATCAGGGGTCAAACACTGAAGCTTTCTTT.

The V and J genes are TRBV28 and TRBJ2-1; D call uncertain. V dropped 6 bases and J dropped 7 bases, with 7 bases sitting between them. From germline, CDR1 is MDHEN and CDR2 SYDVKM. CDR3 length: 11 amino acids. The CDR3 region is CASRYINEQFF. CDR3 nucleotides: TGTGCCAGCAGATACATAAATGAGCAGTTCTTC.